The next 27 T cell receptor beta chains were all read from a single sample in a study of brain T cells in children with intractable seizures. Sequenced by immunoSEQ multiplex PCR; TCRdb stores in-frame clones only, minus some. The data hold 95,000 to 120,000 clones, with 94% observed a single time. The source material was peripheral blood, sampled at surgery. Source of these receptors: a boy under two years old with hemimegalencephaly and intractable seizures.

This chain links TRBV2 with TRBJ2-1; 12 nucleotides align to TRBD1. Germline assignment: CDR1 SNHLY and CDR2 FYNNEI. The V gene end was trimmed by 10 bases and the J gene end by 8 bases; junction bases not matched to a gene: 15. The CDR3 loop spans 16 amino acids. Written as DNA, the CDR3 is TGTGCCACTACAGGGCATCCGGGACAGGGGGCGCATGAGCAGTTCTTC. It codes for CATTGHPGQGAHEQFF.

V usage is TRBV7-9 and J usage is TRBJ2-1; 8 bases line up with TRBD1. Germline loops: CDR1 SEHNR, CDR2 FQNEAQ (reference sequence). This CDR3 comprises 13 residues. V was clipped by 8 bases and J by 7 bases; unmatched bases: 7. In nucleotides, the CDR3 is TGTGCCAGCGGGCAGGGGGCTTGGAATGAGCAGTTCTTC. Protein sequence: CASGQGAWNEQFF. The full variable domain, its missing parts supplied by reference TRBV7-9 and TRBJ2-1, is DTGVSQNPRHKITKRGQNVTFRCDPISEHNRLYWYRQTLGQGPEFLTYFQNEAQLEKSRLLSDRFSAERPKGSFSTLEIQRTEQGDSAMYLCASGQGAWNEQFFGPGTRLTVL.

This chain joins TRBV28 and TRBJ2-3, with D perhaps TRBD1 or TRBD2 (5 bases each). CDR1 and CDR2 (germline): MDHEN, SYDVKM. The V end lost 5 bases, the J end lost 7 bases, and 22 bases lay between the germline ends. CDR3 length: 16 amino acids. This chain's CDR3 is CASSVLGDALRNTQYF. The CDR3 DNA reads as TGTGCCAGCAGTGTGCTGGGGGACGCTTTAAGGAATACGCAGTATTTT.

The V gene is TRBV5-1, the J gene TRBJ2-1; the D gene is possibly TRBD2 (6 bases). Trimming stripped 4 bases from V and 6 bases from J, with 14 bases between. The CDR3 is 14 residues long. Germline V gene lookup returns CDR1 SGHRS and CDR2 YFSETQ. The CDR3 DNA reads as TGCGCCAGCAGCCTAGGAGGGCCAGGCAATGAGCAGTTCTTC. This gives the protein CASSLGGPGNEQFF.

The V call is TRBV5-1, the J call TRBJ2-5; 7 nucleotides agree with TRBD2. Germline V lookup: CDR1 SGHRS, CDR2 YFSETQ. Trimming cost V 5 bases and J 3 bases; bases outside gene matches: 10. This CDR3 contains 15 residues. The CDR3 loop reads CASSYIWAGEETQYF. For the CDR3, the DNA is TGCGCCAGCAGTTACATCTGGGCGGGGGAAGAGACCCAGTACTTC.

The V call is TRBV3-1 (or the pseudogene TRBV3-2), the J call TRBJ2-1, with TRBD1 as a possible D gene (5 bases). Trimming took 4 bases from V and 9 from J, leaving 10 bases between them. The CDR3 is made up of 12 amino acids. The germline V gene encodes CDR1 LGHDT and CDR2 YNNKEL (reference sequence). The CDR3 DNA sequence: TGTGCCAGCAGCCTCAGGGTAAGTGAGCAGTTCTTC. Amino acids: CASSLRVSEQFF.

The chain couples TRBV6-5 to TRBJ2-7; 9 bases map to TRBD2. The germline V gene encodes CDR1 MNHEY and CDR2 SVGAGI. The CDR3 has 14 residues. V shed 2 bases, J shed 4 bases, and the junction held 3 bases outside the gene matches. CDR3 bases: TGTGCCAGCAGTTACAGGCGGGAGGGGTACGAGCAGTACTTC. It codes for CASSYRREGYEQYF.

This chain links TRBV7-6 with TRBJ2-3; D tentatively fits TRBD1 or TRBD2 (6 bases each). The germline CDR1 and CDR2 sequences are SGHVS and FNYEAQ. Trimming cost V 1 base and J 0 bases, with 14 bases left between them. The CDR3 spans 17 residues. The CDR3 loop reads CASSLGRRGLSTDTQYF. As DNA, the CDR3 is TGTGCCAGCAGCTTAGGTCGGAGGGGGTTGAGCACAGATACGCAGTATTTT.

V is TRBV24-1 and J is TRBJ2-2, with 10 bases lining up with TRBD1. This CDR3 is 17 amino acids long. Germline V gene sequence: CDR1 KGHDR, CDR2 SFDVKD. The junction had 8 bases not matched to a gene; V was cut back by 2 bases and J by 6 bases. CDR3 sequence: CATSDSRDRGWAGELFF. The DNA of the CDR3 is TGTGCCACCAGTGATTCAAGGGACAGGGGATGGGCCGGGGAGCTGTTTTTT.

The chain recombines TRBV29-1 with TRBJ1-3; possible D gene TRBD1, 6 bases. The ends were cut back, 3 bases at V and 4 bases at J, with 10 bases in the middle. Germline V gene lookup returns CDR1 SQVTM and CDR2 ANQGSEA. This CDR3 region has 13 residues. CDR3 residues: CSVEGGQGNTIYF. The CDR3 region has the DNA TGCAGCGTTGAGGGAGGACAGGGAAACACCATATATTTT.

The DNA for the CDR3 is TGTGCCAGCAGCGCGGGAAACATTCAGTACTTC. Amino acid sequence: CASSAGNIQYF. V is TRBV6-5 and J is TRBJ2-4, with D maybe TRBD2 (5 bases). This CDR3 contains 11 residues. Germline CDR1 reads MNHEY; CDR2 reads SVGAGI. V lost 6 bases and J lost 6, with 6 bases in between.

This chain joins TRBV9 and TRBJ1-3; no definite D call. The CDR3 has 13 amino acids. Trimming removed 2 bases at V and 3 bases at J, with 6 bases between. The germline V gene encodes CDR1 SGDLS and CDR2 YYNGEE. The CDR3 is CASSVVDGNTIYF. The CDR3 nucleotides read TGTGCCAGCAGCGTCGTAGATGGAAACACCATATATTTT.

V gene TRBV19 combines with J gene TRBJ2-3, with D perhaps matching TRBD2 (5 bases). CDR1 is LNHDA and CDR2 is SQIVND in the germline V gene (reference sequence). The V gene lost 0 bases and the J gene lost 7 bases, with 11 bases spanning the gap. The CDR3 loop spans 14 amino acids. This CDR3 reads CASSIDPGWNTQYF. CDR3 sequence (DNA): TGTGCCAGTAGTATAGACCCGGGATGGAATACGCAGTATTTT.

This sequence joins TRBV18 and TRBJ1-3; a weak D match, TRBD1 (6 bases). The CDR3 runs to 15 residues. The V gene's germline CDR1 is KGHSH and CDR2 LQKENI. Trimming took 3 bases from V and 0 from J, leaving 9 bases between them. The CDR3 loop reads CASSPGASSGNTIYF. CDR3 sequence (DNA): TGTGCCAGCTCACCGGGGGCGAGCTCTGGAAACACCATATATTTT. The full variable domain, its missing parts supplied by reference TRBV18 and TRBJ1-3, is NAGVMQNPRHLVRRRGQEARLRCSPMKGHSHVYWYRQLPEEGLKFMVYLQKENIIDESGMPKERFSAEFPKEGPSILRIQQVVRGDSAAYFCASSPGASSGNTIYFGEGSWLTVV.

The V gene is TRBV11-2, the J gene TRBJ2-5; 10 bases align to TRBD1. The CDR3 has 18 amino acids. Germline V gene data show CDR1 as SGHAT and CDR2 as FQNNGV. V was clipped by 5 bases and J by 2 bases; unmatched bases: 14. The CDR3 sequence: CASSRGTGAMVGQETQYF. The CDR3 nucleotides read TGTGCCAGCAGCCGCGGGACAGGGGCAATGGTTGGGCAAGAGACCCAGTACTTC.

The rearrangement uses TRBV7-9 and TRBJ2-3; 9 positions match TRBD2. Germline CDR1 is SEHNR and CDR2 is FQNEAQ (reference sequence). The CDR3 loop spans 16 amino acids. V gave up 5 bases and J gave up 3 bases; unmatched junction bases: 9. The chain's CDR3 is CASSPRTSVVTDTQYF. DNA for the CDR3: TGTGCCAGCAGCCCACGGACTAGCGTTGTAACAGATACGCAGTATTTT.

The rearrangement joins TRBV3-1 (or the pseudogene TRBV3-2) to TRBJ2-5, with D uncertain. The germline gives CDR1 LGHDT, CDR2 YNNKEL (reference sequence). The CDR3 extends over 13 amino acids. The V gene lost 0 bases and the J gene lost 14 bases, with 16 bases spanning the gap. The CDR3 coding sequence is TGTGCCAGCAGCCAAGATGCGACTGGGTTGCACTACTTC. The encoded protein is CASSQDATGLHYF.

The chain links TRBV4-1 to TRBJ1-2, with no clear D. CDR3 length equals 17 residues. CDR1 is MGHRA, CDR2 YSYEKL, per germline. Trimming removed 4 bases from V and 6 bases from J, with 24 bases in between. For the CDR3, the DNA is TGCGCCAGCAGCCTTCATGAGGCAGCTACCATGGCCAATGGCTACACCTTC. Protein product: CASSLHEAATMANGYTF.

The rearrangement joins TRBV9 to TRBJ2-2, with D possibly TRBD1 on 6 matching bases. The germline V gene has CDR1 SGDLS and CDR2 YYNGEE. Trimming stripped 0 bases from V and 7 bases from J, with 19 bases between. The CDR3 is made up of 17 amino acids. Here the CDR3 DNA reads TGTGCCAGCAGCGTAGGAGTAAGCAGGGGTGTCAGCGGGGAGCTGTTTTTT. It encodes CASSVGVSRGVSGELFF.

Of note for this clone: The identical CDR3 is also encoded by other nucleotide sequences in the sample. V usage is TRBV5-1 and J usage is TRBJ2-7; no firm D call. V was pared by 3 bases and J by 0 bases, with 4 bases between. The CDR3 is 12 amino acids. Germline lookup yields CDR1 SGHRS and CDR2 YFSETQ. CDR3 region: CASSSSSYEQYF. The CDR3 nucleotides are TGCGCCAGCAGCTCCAGCTCCTACGAGCAGTACTTC.

The CDR3 DNA sequence: TGCGCCAGCAGCCCGACAGGGACGCATAATTCACCCCTCCACTTT. Translating gives CASSPTGTHNSPLHF. V is TRBV5-1 and J is TRBJ1-6; 7 bases align to TRBD1. The trim removed 4 bases at V and 5 bases at J, leaving 6 bases unmatched. The germline V gene encodes CDR1 SGHRS and CDR2 YFSETQ. This CDR3 region has 15 residues.

Concerning this clone itself: Other DNA variants within this sample encode the same CDR3. The J gene is TRBJ2-1, the V gene TRBV27, with no clear D. The CDR3 consists of 14 residues. Germline V gene lookup returns CDR1 MNHEY and CDR2 SMNVEV (reference sequence). The V end lost 2 bases, the J end lost 0 bases, and 5 bases lay between the germline ends. The CDR3 loop reads CASSLGSSYNEQFF. The CDR3 DNA reads TGTGCCAGCAGTTTAGGGTCCTCCTACAATGAGCAGTTCTTC.

The genes are TRBV6-5 and TRBJ2-1; tentative D call: TRBD2 (5 bases). CDR1 and CDR2 (germline): MNHEY, SVGAGI. The CDR3 is made up of 14 amino acids. V gave up 2 bases and J gave up 0 bases, with 5 bases separating them. CDR3 nucleotide sequence: TGTGCCAGCAGTTACCGGGGCTCCTACAATGAGCAGTTCTTC. Protein product: CASSYRGSYNEQFF.

The chain couples TRBV20-1 to TRBJ2-5; D might be TRBD1 (6 bases). The CDR3 sequence is 11 residues long. V shed 7 bases and J shed 2 bases, with 8 bases lying between them. The V gene's germline CDR1 is DFQATT and CDR2 SNEGSKA (reference sequence). The CDR3 loop is CSEQGQETQYF. The CDR3 nucleotides read TGCAGTGAACAGGGACAAGAGACCCAGTACTTC.

This clone is a singleton in its sample. V and J are TRBV9 and TRBJ2-3, with TRBD2 matching 12 bases. The CDR3 is 18 amino acids. The junction had 9 bases not matched to a gene; V was cut back by 2 bases and J by 2 bases. Germline V gives CDR1 SGDLS, CDR2 YYNGEE. CDR3 residues: CASSVLAGGFAATDTQYF. CDR3 nucleotides: TGTGCCAGCAGCGTCCTAGCGGGAGGGTTCGCGGCCACAGATACGCAGTATTTT.

The chain couples TRBV18 to TRBJ2-2; no firm D call. Germline V lookup: CDR1 KGHSH, CDR2 LQKENI. The CDR3 has 13 amino acids. Between the trimmed V and J ends, which lost 3 bases and 4 bases, there was a span of 6 bases. For the CDR3, the DNA is TGTGCCAGCTCACCGGCAGGCACCGGGGAGCTGTTTTTT. Amino acids: CASSPAGTGELFF.

In this sample, this clone turned up once. J is TRBJ2-7 and V is TRBV28; the D is unclear. Trimming cost V 3 bases and J 4 bases, with 16 bases left between them. The length of the CDR3 is 15 residues. From germline, CDR1 is MDHEN and CDR2 SYDVKM. Here the CDR3 reads CASSLGSKARYEQYF. The CDR3 DNA reads TGTGCCAGCAGTTTGGGGTCAAAGGCCCGATACGAGCAGTACTTC.